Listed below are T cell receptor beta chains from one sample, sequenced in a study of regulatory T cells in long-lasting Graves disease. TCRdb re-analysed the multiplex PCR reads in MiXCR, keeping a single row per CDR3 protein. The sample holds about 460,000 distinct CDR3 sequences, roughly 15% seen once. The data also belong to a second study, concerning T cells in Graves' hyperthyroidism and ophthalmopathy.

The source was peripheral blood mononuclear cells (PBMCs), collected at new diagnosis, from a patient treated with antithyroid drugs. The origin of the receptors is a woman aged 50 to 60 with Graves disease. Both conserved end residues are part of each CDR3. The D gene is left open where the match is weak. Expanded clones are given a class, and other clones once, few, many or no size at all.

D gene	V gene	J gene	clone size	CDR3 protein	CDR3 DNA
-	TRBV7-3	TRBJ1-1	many	CASSSGEKTEAFF	TGTGCCAGCAGCTCTGGAGAGAAGACTGAAGCTTTCTTT
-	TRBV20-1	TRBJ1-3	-	CSARTPSGNTIYF	TGCAGTGCCAGGACACCCTCTGGAAACACCATATATTTT
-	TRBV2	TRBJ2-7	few	CASTRTVYEQYF	TGTGCCAGCACTCGGACAGTATACGAGCAGTACTTC
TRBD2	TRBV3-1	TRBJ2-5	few	CASSQDGLAGVETQYF	TGTGCCAGCAGCCAAGACGGACTAGCGGGAGTAGAGACCCAGTACTTC
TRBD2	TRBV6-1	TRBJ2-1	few	CASSRPAGALIYNEQFF	TGTGCCAGCAGTAGGCCAGCGGGAGCACTCATATACAATGAGCAGTTCTTC
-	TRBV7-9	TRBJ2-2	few	CASSFTGRNTGELFF	TGTGCCAGCAGCTTTACCGGGAGGAACACCGGGGAGCTGTTTTTT
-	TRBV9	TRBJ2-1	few	CASSAVGGVYNEQFF	TGTGCCAGCAGCGCGGTCGGTGGGGTCTACAATGAGCAGTTCTTC
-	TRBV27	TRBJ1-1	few	CASSWTWGENTEAFF	TGTGCCAGCAGTTGGACGTGGGGGGAGAACACTGAAGCTTTCTTT
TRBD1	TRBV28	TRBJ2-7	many	CASRTQGADNYEQYF	TGTGCCAGCAGAACACAGGGGGCGGATAACTACGAGCAGTACTTC
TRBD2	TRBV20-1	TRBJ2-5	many	CSPKREEQETQYF	TGCAGTCCGAAGCGGGAGGAACAAGAGACCCAGTACTTC